This TCR beta chain was identified in a study of blood T cell repertoires in COVID-19. V dropped 1 base and J dropped 7 bases, with 7 bases sitting between them. Germline V lookup: CDR1 SGHTA, CDR2 FQGNSA. The CDR3 extends over 12 amino acids. Produced via immunoSEQ multiplex PCR; TCRdb's table is partial and in-frame only. The sample yields 35,000 to 45,000 clones, roughly 92% seen once. Material: peripheral blood. The J gene is TRBJ1-2, the V gene TRBV7-2; D perhaps matches TRBD1 (6 bases). This sequence was found in a man aged 45-65 years with active COVID-19. The CDR3 loop reads CASSLDRAGYTF. The CDR3 coding sequence is TGTGCCAGCAGCTTAGACAGGGCTGGCTACACCTTC.